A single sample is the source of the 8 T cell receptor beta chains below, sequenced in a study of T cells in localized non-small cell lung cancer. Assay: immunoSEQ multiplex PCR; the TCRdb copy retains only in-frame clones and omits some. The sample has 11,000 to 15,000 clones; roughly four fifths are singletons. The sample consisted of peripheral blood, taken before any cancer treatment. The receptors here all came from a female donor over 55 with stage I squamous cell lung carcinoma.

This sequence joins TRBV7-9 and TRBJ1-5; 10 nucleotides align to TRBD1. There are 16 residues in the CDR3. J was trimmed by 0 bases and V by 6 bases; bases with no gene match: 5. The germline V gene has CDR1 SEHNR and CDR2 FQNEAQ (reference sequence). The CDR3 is CASSMGQGYSNQPQHF. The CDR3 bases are TGTGCCAGCAGTATGGGACAGGGGTATAGCAATCAGCCCCAGCATTTT.

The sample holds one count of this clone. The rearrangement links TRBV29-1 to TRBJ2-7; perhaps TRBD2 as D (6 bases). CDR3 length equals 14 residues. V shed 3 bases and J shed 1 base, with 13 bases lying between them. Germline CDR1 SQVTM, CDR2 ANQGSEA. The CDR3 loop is CSVERDGPSYEQYF. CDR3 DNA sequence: TGCAGCGTTGAGCGGGACGGCCCTTCCTACGAGCAGTACTTC.

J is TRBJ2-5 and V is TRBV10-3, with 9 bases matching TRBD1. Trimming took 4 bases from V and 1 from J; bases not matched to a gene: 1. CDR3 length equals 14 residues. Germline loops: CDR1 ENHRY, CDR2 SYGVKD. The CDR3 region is CAISVQGAQETQYF. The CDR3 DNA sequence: TGTGCCATCAGTGTACAGGGGGCCCAAGAGACCCAGTACTTC.

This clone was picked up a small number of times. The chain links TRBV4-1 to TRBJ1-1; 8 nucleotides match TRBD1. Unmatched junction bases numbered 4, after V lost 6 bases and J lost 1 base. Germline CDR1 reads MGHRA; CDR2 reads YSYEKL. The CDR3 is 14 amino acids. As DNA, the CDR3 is TGCGCCAGCAGTGACAGGGGCCGGAACACTGAAGCTTTCTTT. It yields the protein CASSDRGRNTEAFF.

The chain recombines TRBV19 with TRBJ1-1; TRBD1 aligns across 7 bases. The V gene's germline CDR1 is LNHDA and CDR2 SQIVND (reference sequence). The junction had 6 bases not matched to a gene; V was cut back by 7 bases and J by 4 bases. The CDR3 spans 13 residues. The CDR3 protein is CASKDRVGTEAFF. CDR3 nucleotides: TGTGCCAGTAAAGACAGGGTTGGCACTGAAGCTTTCTTT.

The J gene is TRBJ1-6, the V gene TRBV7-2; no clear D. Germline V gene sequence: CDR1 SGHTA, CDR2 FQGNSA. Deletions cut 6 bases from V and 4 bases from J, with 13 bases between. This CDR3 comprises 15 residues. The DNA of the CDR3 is TGTGCCAGCAGTATCGCACAGAGTTATAATTCACCCCTCCACTTT. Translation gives CASSIAQSYNSPLHF. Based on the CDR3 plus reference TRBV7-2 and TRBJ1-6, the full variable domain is GAGVSQSPSNKVTEKGKDVELRCDPISGHTALYWYRQSLGQGLEFLIYFQGNSAPDKSGLPSDRFSAERTGGSVSTLTIQRTQQEDSAVYLCASSIAQSYNSPLHFGNGTRLTVT.

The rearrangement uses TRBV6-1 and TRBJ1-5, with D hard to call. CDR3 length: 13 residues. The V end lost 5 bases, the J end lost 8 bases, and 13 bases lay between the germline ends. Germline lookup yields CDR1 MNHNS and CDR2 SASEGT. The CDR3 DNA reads TGTGCCAGCAGTCCAGGACCCCCGAAGCCCCAGCATTTT. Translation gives CASSPGPPKPQHF.

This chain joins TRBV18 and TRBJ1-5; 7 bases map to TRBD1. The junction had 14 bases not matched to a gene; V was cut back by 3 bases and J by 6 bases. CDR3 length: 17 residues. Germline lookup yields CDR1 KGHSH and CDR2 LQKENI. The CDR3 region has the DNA TGTGCCAGCTCACCCCCAGTGGGAGGGGCAGGGGGTCAGCCCCAGCATTTT. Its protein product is CASSPPVGGAGGQPQHF.